This entry lists 4 T cell receptor beta chains sequenced from one sample in a study of blood T cell repertoires in COVID-19. Generated by immunoSEQ multiplex PCR, the TCRdb table keeps only in-frame clones and is missing some. The data contain approximately 94,000 clones, 84% of them singletons. Material: peripheral blood. Every receptor here comes from a man in his fifties or sixties with acute or convalescent COVID-19.

V and J are TRBV21-1 and TRBJ2-7; TRBD2 was called by the table and not checked on the DNA. TRBV21-1 corresponds to a pseudogene. The CDR3 extends over 14 amino acids. CDR3 amino acids: CASSKCFSTSEQYF. In DNA form, the CDR3 reads TGTGCCAGCAGCAAATGTTTCTCTACTAGTGAGCAGTACTTC.

This rearrangement joins TRBV4-1 to TRBJ2-3, with D perhaps TRBD1 (6 bases). Germline V gene data show CDR1 as MGHRA and CDR2 as YSYEKL. The CDR3 is 17 amino acids. V lost 1 base, J lost 4 bases, and 18 bases lay in between. The CDR3 is CASSQGLAPGHSDTQYF. CDR3 bases: TGCGCCAGCAGCCAAGGATTAGCCCCGGGACATTCAGATACGCAGTATTTT.

This sequence joins TRBV28 and TRBJ1-2; possible D gene TRBD1, 5 bases. Trimming shortened V by 4 bases and J by 3 bases, and 15 bases separated the two germline ends. Per germline, CDR1 MDHEN and CDR2 SYDVKM. The CDR3 length is 15 residues. In DNA form, the CDR3 reads TGTGCCAGCAGTTCCCCAGCAGGGAAGGACTATGGCTACACCTTC. The encoded protein is CASSSPAGKDYGYTF.

This clone was recorded a few times. The chain uses TRBV4-3 and TRBJ1-3; 7 nucleotides align to TRBD1. Germline values: CDR1 LGHNA, CDR2 YSLEER. V lost 4 bases and J lost 8; bases outside the gene matches: 8. The CDR3 sequence is 14 residues long. CDR3 region: CASSLRTGRDTIYF. The CDR3 DNA is TGCGCCAGCAGCCTTCGGACAGGAAGGGACACCATATATTTT.